These 17 T cell receptor beta chains came from one sample sequenced in a study of shared clonotypes between healthy human individuals. Libraries were prepared by immunoSEQ multiplex PCR; TCRdb keeps only in-frame clonotypes and omits some of them. This table has about 590,000 clones, around 95% appearing once. The naive CD8 population came from CD45RO-negative cells selected for CCR7, without terminally differentiated effector memory CD45RA+ cells. The specimen sequenced was naive CD8+ T cells sorted from blood. These receptors were collected from a woman in her thirties in good health.

The J gene is TRBJ1-3, the V gene TRBV5-6, with a tentative D call TRBD1 (5 bases). This CDR3 has 16 residues. Looked up from germline, CDR1 is SGHDT and CDR2 is YYEEEE. Trimming stripped 4 bases from V and 0 bases from J, with 14 bases between. The CDR3 loop is CASSGGSVVSGNTIYF. As DNA, the CDR3 is TGTGCCAGCAGCGGGGGGTCGGTAGTCTCTGGAAACACCATATATTTT.

This chain uses TRBV28 with TRBJ1-5; D uncertain. Germline CDR1 MDHEN, CDR2 SYDVKM. The length of the CDR3 is 14 residues. Trimming removed 6 bases from V and 1 base from J, with 10 bases in between. The CDR3 sequence is CASRRESSNQPQHF. CDR3 coding DNA: TGTGCCAGCAGGAGGGAGTCCAGCAATCAGCCCCAGCATTTT.

This CDR3 reads CASSQVDSGSADTQYF. The CDR3 DNA follows: TGTGCCAGCAGCCAAGTTGATAGCGGGAGTGCTGATACGCAGTATTTT. V is TRBV14 and J is TRBJ2-3; TRBD2 matches 9 bases. CDR1 and CDR2 from the germline V gene are SGHDN and FVKESK. The CDR3 runs to 16 residues. V lost 1 base and J lost 6; bases outside the gene matches: 8.

This chain joins TRBV13 and TRBJ2-3; no definite D call. The CDR3 is 13 residues long. CDR1 is PRHDT and CDR2 is FYEKMQ in the germline V gene (reference sequence). V lost 1 base and J lost 7, with 9 bases in between. The CDR3 DNA follows: TGTGCCAGCAGCTTAGAGCAGAAGAATACGCAGTATTTT. Its translation is CASSLEQKNTQYF. Full variable domain (outside the CDR3, taken from reference TRBV13 and TRBJ2-3): AAGVIQSPRHLIKEKRETATLKCYPIPRHDTVYWYQQGPGQDPQFLISFYEKMQSDKGSIPDRFSAQQFSDYHSELNMSSLELGDSALYFCASSLEQKNTQYFGPGTRLTVL.

This clone was recorded once. The chain combines TRBV4-1 with TRBJ1-2; 8 bases are a match to TRBD1. The CDR3 has 16 residues. With V trimmed by 1 base and J by 8 bases, 12 bases remained unmatched. The germline V gene encodes CDR1 MGHRA and CDR2 YSYEKL. The CDR3 spells CASSQGLRTGSLGYTF. The CDR3 DNA reads as TGCGCCAGCAGCCAAGGCCTGCGGACAGGGAGCCTCGGCTACACCTTC.

The chain has TRBV7-9 and TRBJ2-5; 9 bases fit TRBD1. The DNA end is more similar to TRBJ2-7, so the J call may be wrong. The CDR3 has 15 residues. Germline V gene data show CDR1 as SEHNR and CDR2 as FQNEAQ (reference sequence). CDR3 protein: CASSLIPTGGNEQYF. The CDR3 DNA sequence: TGTGCCAGCAGCCTAATCCCTACAGGGGGCAACGAGCAGTACTTC.

This chain uses TRBV4-1 with TRBJ2-3; D call uncertain. V lost 0 bases, J lost 3 bases, and 7 bases lay in between. CDR3 length equals 14 residues. The germline V gene encodes CDR1 MGHRA and CDR2 YSYEKL. In DNA, the CDR3 is TGCGCCAGCAGCCAAGATGGGTATACAGATACGCAGTATTTT. Protein: CASSQDGYTDTQYF.

V is TRBV7-8 and J is TRBJ1-4; D not resolved. Germline CDR1 reads SGHVS; CDR2 reads FQNEAQ. V was pared by 5 bases and J by 5 bases, with 6 bases between. The CDR3 has 12 amino acids. Here the CDR3 DNA reads TGTGCCAGCAGCCCTCGGAATGAAAAACTGTTTTTT. Encoded protein: CASSPRNEKLFF.

The chain is built from TRBV5-6 and TRBJ2-2, with D unclear. The CDR3 extends over 15 amino acids. Trimming left V 0 bases short and J 3 bases short, with 9 bases between. Germline CDR1 and CDR2: SGHDT and YYEEEE. CDR3 protein: CASSLVALYTGELFF. The CDR3 coding sequence is TGTGCCAGCAGCTTGGTCGCCCTTTACACCGGGGAGCTGTTTTTT.

The chain recombines TRBV7-9 with TRBJ2-5; TRBD2 agrees at 7 bases. The tail of the sequence fits TRBJ2-7 better, so the J call may be wrong. Germline assignment: CDR1 SEHNR and CDR2 FQNEAQ (reference sequence). There are 16 residues in the CDR3. Here the CDR3 DNA reads TGTGCCAGCAGCTTTGCAGGGCGGGGGACCTGGGACGAGCAGTACTTC. Its translation: CASSFAGRGTWDEQYF.

This clone was counted once. The V and J genes are TRBV4-1 and TRBJ2-1; maybe TRBD1 (6 bases). This CDR3 contains 15 residues. From germline, CDR1 is MGHRA and CDR2 YSYEKL. Between the trimmed V and J ends, which lost 4 bases and 0 bases, there was a span of 10 bases. The CDR3 here is CASSLRTDSYNEQFF. The CDR3 DNA sequence: TGCGCCAGCAGCCTACGGACAGACTCCTACAATGAGCAGTTCTTC.

On this clone itself: Other DNA sequences in this sample translate to the same CDR3. CDR3 loop: CASSLGESYEQYF. As DNA, the CDR3 is TGTGCCAGCAGTTTAGGTGAATCCTACGAGCAGTACTTC. The chain couples TRBV27 to TRBJ2-7; D ambiguous. This CDR3 has 13 amino acids. Germline CDR1 reads MNHEY; CDR2 reads SMNVEV (reference sequence). Trimming took off 2 bases at V and 1 base at J, with 6 bases between the two ends.

CDR3 coding DNA: TGTGCCAGCAGCGGGTGGAGTGAGATGGACTATGGCTACACCTTC. This gives the protein CASSGWSEMDYGYTF. The chain links TRBV9 to TRBJ1-2; D is unresolved. The germline V gene encodes CDR1 SGDLS and CDR2 YYNGEE. The CDR3 sequence is 15 residues long. Trimming cost V 3 bases and J 3 bases, with 15 bases left between them.

CDR3 nucleotide sequence: TGTGCCAGCAGCGTAGCGCGGGACAGGGACAATGAGCAGTTCTTC. Protein: CASSVARDRDNEQFF. The V gene is TRBV9, the J gene TRBJ2-1; 9 nucleotides line up with TRBD1. The germline gives CDR1 SGDLS, CDR2 YYNGEE. J lost 5 bases, V lost 0 bases, and 3 bases had no gene match. CDR3 length: 15 residues.

This clone was observed a single time. The chain joins TRBV9 to TRBJ1-3, with D possibly matching TRBD1 (5 bases). The CDR3 spans 15 residues. The V gene's germline CDR1 is SGDLS and CDR2 YYNGEE. Trimming took 0 bases from V and 0 from J, leaving 7 bases between them. CDR3 nucleotide sequence: TGTGCCAGCAGCGTAGAGGGGAGCTCTGGAAACACCATATATTTT. Translating it yields CASSVEGSSGNTIYF.

This clone has only one observation. This chain connects TRBV4-1 to TRBJ2-7, with D hard to call. This CDR3 comprises 13 residues. V lost 3 bases and J lost 10, with 16 bases in between. The germline V gene has CDR1 MGHRA and CDR2 YSYEKL. For the CDR3, the DNA is TGCGCCAGCAGCCAGGGGTCCTCTGGATTTCAGTACTTC. It translates to CASSQGSSGFQYF.

The chain is built from TRBV21-1 and TRBJ1-1; TRBD1, as called in the table, went unchecked against the DNA. TRBV21-1 is noted as a pseudogene. The CDR3 has 16 residues. As DNA, the CDR3 is TGTGCCAGCAGCAGAGGGACAGGGGAAGGGAACACTGAAGCTTTCTTT. It encodes CASSRGTGEGNTEAFF.